This T cell receptor beta chain was retrieved from a study of shared clonotypes between healthy human individuals. The study's findings and limits: Rarefaction analysis demonstrated incomplete sorted-subset sequencing notwithstanding large depth. Deeper or shallower sequencing was expected to change how clonotypes are shared among donors. Non-shared clonotypes had lower generation probabilities than those shared by all four donors.

This clone was detected only a few times. Antigen specificity is unknown. The identical CDR3 is also encoded by other nucleotide sequences in the sample. Sequencing used immunoSEQ multiplex PCR; TCRdb keeps in-frame clones, though not all of them. The top ten clones hold 0.14% of a sample with millions of clones, 85% to 95% of them seen once. CDR3 length equals 11 residues. Per the germline V gene, CDR1 is GTSNPN and CDR2 is SVGIG (reference sequence). V lost 2 bases, J lost 7 bases, and 3 bases lay in between. Sequencing was carried out using naive CD4+ T cells sorted from blood. The sample's subset: CD45RA+ positively selected. The sequence was collected from a man aged 18 to 30 in good health. This chain links TRBV30 with TRBJ1-6; D is unresolved. The CDR3: CAWSQNSPLHF. Here the CDR3 DNA reads TGTGCCTGGAGTCAGAATTCACCCCTCCACTTT. The whole variable domain, filled in from reference TRBV30 and TRBJ1-6, reads SQTIHQWPATLVQPVGSPLSLECTVEGTSNPNLYWYRQAAGRGLQLLFYSVGIGQISSEVPQNLSASRPQDRQFILSSKKLLLSDSGFYLCAWSQNSPLHFGNGTRLTVT.